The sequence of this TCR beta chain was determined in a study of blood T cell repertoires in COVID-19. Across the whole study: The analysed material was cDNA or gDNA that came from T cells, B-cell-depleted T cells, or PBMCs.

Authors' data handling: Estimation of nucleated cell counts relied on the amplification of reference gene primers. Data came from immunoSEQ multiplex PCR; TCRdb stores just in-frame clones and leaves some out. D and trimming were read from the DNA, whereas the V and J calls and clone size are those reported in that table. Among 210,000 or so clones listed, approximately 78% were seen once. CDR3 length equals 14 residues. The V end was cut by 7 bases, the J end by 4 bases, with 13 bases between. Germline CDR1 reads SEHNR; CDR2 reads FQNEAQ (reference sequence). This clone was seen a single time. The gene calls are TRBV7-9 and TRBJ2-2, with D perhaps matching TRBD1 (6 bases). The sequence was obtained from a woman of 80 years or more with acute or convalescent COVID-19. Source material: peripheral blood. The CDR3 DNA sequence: TGTGCCAGCACCTCCACAGGGAGCACCGGGGAGCTGTTTTTT. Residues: CASTSTGSTGELFF.